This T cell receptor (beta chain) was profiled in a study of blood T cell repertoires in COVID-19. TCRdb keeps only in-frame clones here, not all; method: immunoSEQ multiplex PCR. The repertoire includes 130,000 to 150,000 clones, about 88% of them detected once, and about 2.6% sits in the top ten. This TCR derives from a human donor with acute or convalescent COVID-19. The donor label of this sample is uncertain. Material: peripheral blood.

CDR3 loop: CASTPGTGGLVGELFF. CDR3 sequence (DNA): TGTGCCAGCACCCCCGGGACAGGGGGCTTGGTCGGGGAGCTGTTTTTT. This chain joins TRBV7-9 and TRBJ2-2; TRBD1 aligns across 12 bases. In germline, CDR1 is SEHNR, CDR2 FQNEAQ (reference sequence). The length of the CDR3 is 16 residues. Trimming took 7 bases from V and 7 from J; bases not matched to a gene: 10. Based on the CDR3 plus reference TRBV7-9 and TRBJ2-2, the full variable domain is DTGVSQNPRHKITKRGQNVTFRCDPISEHNRLYWYRQTLGQGPEFLTYFQNEAQLEKSRLLSDRFSAERPKGSFSTLEIQRTEQGDSAMYLCASTPGTGGLVGELFFGEGSRLTVL.